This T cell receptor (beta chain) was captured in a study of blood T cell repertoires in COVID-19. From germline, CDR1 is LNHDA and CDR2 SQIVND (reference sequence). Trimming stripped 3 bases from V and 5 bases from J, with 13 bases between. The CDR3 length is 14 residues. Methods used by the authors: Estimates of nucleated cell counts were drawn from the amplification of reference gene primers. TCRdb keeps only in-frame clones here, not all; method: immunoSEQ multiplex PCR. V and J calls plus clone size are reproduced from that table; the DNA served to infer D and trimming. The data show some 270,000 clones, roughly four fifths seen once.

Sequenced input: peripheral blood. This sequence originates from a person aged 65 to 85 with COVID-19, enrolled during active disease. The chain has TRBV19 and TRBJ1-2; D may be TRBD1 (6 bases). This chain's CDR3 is CASSMSQGRYGYTF. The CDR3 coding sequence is TGTGCCAGTAGTATGTCACAGGGTCGGTATGGCTACACCTTC.